The 3 T cell receptor beta chains below all came from one sample that was sequenced in a study of cytomegalovirus exposure and HLA in healthy donors. With 60 Vbeta and 13 Jbeta primers, the PCR was carried out. TCRdb keeps only in-frame clones here, not all; method: immunoSEQ multiplex PCR. Of over 150,000 clones listed, roughly 70% were seen once; the top ten hold about 4.9%. Sequenced material: PBMCs. Receptors originate from a woman between 18 and 30 years old in good health and CMV-seropositive.

This chain uses TRBV6-5 with TRBJ2-5; 7 nucleotides line up with TRBD1. Trimming cost V 7 bases and J 5 bases; bases outside gene matches: 7. The CDR3 has 13 amino acids. Germline CDR1 is MNHEY and CDR2 is SVGAGI. The CDR3 DNA reads TGTGCCAGCACCCCCGACAGGGACGAGACCCAGTACTTC. This sequence encodes CASTPDRDETQYF.

The CDR3 nucleotides are TGTGCCAGCAGCGGACAGGGGAACTATGGCTACACCTTC. Encoded protein: CASSGQGNYGYTF. The chain couples TRBV6-6 to TRBJ1-2; 9 bases fit TRBD1. Germline V lookup: CDR1 MNHNY, CDR2 SVGAGI (reference sequence). Unmatched junction bases numbered 1, after V lost 6 bases and J lost 2 bases. This CDR3 contains 13 residues.

The V gene is TRBV7-3, the J gene TRBJ2-1; possibly TRBD2 for D (5 bases). The V gene's germline CDR1 is SGHTA and CDR2 FQGTGA. CDR3 length equals 12 residues. The V and J ends lost 9 bases and 9 bases respectively, with 15 bases between them. This chain's CDR3 is CASGSAGVEQFF. In DNA, the CDR3 is TGTGCCAGTGGTTCGGCGGGCGTTGAGCAGTTCTTC. Drawing the rest from reference TRBV7-3 and TRBJ2-1, the complete variable domain is GAGVSQTPSNKVTEKGKYVELRCDPISGHTALYWYRQSLGQGPEFLIYFQGTGAADDSGLPNDRFFAVRPEGSVSTLKIQRTERGDSAVYLCASGSAGVEQFFGPGTRLTVL.